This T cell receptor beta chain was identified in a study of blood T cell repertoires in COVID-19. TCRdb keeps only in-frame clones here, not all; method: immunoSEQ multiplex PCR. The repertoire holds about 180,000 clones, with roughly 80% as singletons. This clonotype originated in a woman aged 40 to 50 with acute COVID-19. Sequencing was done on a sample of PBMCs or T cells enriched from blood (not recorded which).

In nucleotides, the CDR3 is TGTGCCTGGAGTAGATCTTCCATCACCGGGACTAGAGATGAGCAGTTCTTC. This codes for CAWSRSSITGTRDEQFF. The chain joins TRBV30 to TRBJ2-1, with 8 bases matching TRBD2. J lost 8 bases, V lost 2 bases, and 17 bases had no gene match. CDR1 is GTSNPN and CDR2 is SVGIG in the germline V gene (reference sequence). The CDR3 runs to 17 residues.